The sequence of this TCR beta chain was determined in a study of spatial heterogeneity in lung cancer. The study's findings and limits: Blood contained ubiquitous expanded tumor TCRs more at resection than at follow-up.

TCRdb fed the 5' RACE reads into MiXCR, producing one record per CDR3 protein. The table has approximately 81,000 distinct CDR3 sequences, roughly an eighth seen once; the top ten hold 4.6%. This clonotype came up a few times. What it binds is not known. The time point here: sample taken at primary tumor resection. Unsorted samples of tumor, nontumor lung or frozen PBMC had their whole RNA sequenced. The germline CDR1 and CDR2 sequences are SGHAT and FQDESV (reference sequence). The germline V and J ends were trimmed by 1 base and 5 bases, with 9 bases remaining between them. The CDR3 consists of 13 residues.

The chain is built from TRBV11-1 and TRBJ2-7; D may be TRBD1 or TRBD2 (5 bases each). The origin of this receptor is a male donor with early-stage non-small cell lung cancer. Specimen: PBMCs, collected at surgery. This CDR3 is CASSLGRGDEQYF. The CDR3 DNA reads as TGTGCCAGCAGCTTAGGTCGGGGCGACGAGCAGTACTTC.